This T cell receptor (beta chain) is from a study of long-term antiretroviral therapy in people with HIV. Germline assignment: CDR1 SGDLS and CDR2 YYNGEE. The V and J ends lost 5 bases and 1 base respectively, with 12 bases between them. This CDR3 has 14 residues. Study conclusions and caveats: HIV repertoires covered narrower CDR3 length ranges than controls did.

At the survey level, the v3.0 immunoSEQ assay was run. The data were produced by immunoSEQ multiplex PCR, yet TCRdb's version contains in-frame clones alone and is incomplete. The sample shows 30,000 to 40,000 clones, 90% to 95% of them seen only once. A word on this clone: Its antigen remains unidentified.

The TCR comes from a woman aged 50 to 60 with HIV. Sequencing was performed on unsorted PBMCs, taken 4.1 years after starting antiretroviral therapy. This chain joins TRBV9 and TRBJ1-1; perhaps TRBD1 as D (5 bases). The CDR3 sequence is CASSIQVSNTEAFF. DNA for the CDR3: TGTGCCAGCAGTATACAGGTCTCGAACACTGAAGCTTTCTTT.